This T cell receptor beta chain was profiled in a study of blood T cell repertoires in COVID-19. About the study: Sources were T cells, B-cell-depleted T cells, or PBMCs; the material itself was cDNA or gDNA.

Authors' methods: Counts of nucleated cells, estimated from reference gene primer amplification, were obtained. Only in-frame clones appear in the TCRdb table, and some are missing; sequencing was by immunoSEQ multiplex PCR. The DNA was the basis for D and trimming; V, J and clone size are from that table. The table has approximately 35,000 clones, about 90% seen once. This CDR3 has 16 amino acids. CDR1 is SGHRS, CDR2 YFSETQ, per germline. V lost 0 bases, J lost 8 bases, and 20 bases lay in between. The rearrangement uses TRBV5-1 and TRBJ1-2; D is unresolved. The sequence was obtained from a human donor in a cohort sampled during active COVID-19. Sequenced material: peripheral blood. CDR3: CASSLGATGSGWGYTF. The CDR3 region has the DNA TGCGCCAGCAGCTTGGGGGCCACGGGGAGCGGTTGGGGCTACACCTTC. The full variable domain, in which reference TRBV5-1 and TRBJ1-2 provide the parts outside the CDR3, is KAGVTQTPRYLIKTRGQQVTLSCSPISGHRSVSWYQQTPGQGLQFLFEYFSETQRNKGNFPGRFSGRQFSNSRSEMNVSTLELGDSALYLCASSLGATGSGWGYTFGSGTRLTVV.